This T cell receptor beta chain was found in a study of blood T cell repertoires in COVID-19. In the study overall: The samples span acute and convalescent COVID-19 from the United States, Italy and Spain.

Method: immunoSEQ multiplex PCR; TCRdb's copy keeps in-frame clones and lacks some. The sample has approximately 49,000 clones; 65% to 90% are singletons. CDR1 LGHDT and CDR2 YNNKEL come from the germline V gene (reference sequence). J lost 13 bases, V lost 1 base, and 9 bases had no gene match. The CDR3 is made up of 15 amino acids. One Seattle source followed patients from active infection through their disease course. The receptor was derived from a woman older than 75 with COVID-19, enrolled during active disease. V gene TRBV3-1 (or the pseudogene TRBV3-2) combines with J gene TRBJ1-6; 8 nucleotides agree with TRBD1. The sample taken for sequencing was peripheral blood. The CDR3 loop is CASSQVAGGGSPLHF. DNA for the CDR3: TGTGCCAGCAGCCAAGTTGCAGGGGGCGGTTCCCCCCTCCACTTT.